This is a list of T cell receptor beta chains from one sample in a study of blood T cells in healthy people across ages. MiXCR was run by TCRdb on the 5' RACE reads, yielding one entry per CDR3 protein. The table has 1.8 million or so distinct CDR3 sequences, more than 35% seen once; the top ten hold 23%. The sequenced sample was blood. Receptor source: a human donor in good health. Each CDR3 is given with its conserved first and last residue. D genes are given only for firm matches. Clone size is not always given. Where it is, it says once, few, many or a class for expanded clones.

clone_size: few
v_call: TRBV7-2
d_call: -
j_call: TRBJ1-1
cdr3_aa: CASSGGFGGGDTEAFF
cdr3_nt: TGTGCCAGCAGCGGAGGATTTGGGGGAGGGGACACTGAAGCTTTCTTT

clone_size: -
v_call: TRBV12-3/TRBV12-4
d_call: TRBD2
j_call: TRBJ2-4
cdr3_aa: CASSNRLAGNEQYF
cdr3_nt: TGTGCCAGCAGCAATCGACTAGCGGGGAATGAGCAGTACTTC

clone_size: few
v_call: TRBV7-9
d_call: TRBD1
j_call: TRBJ2-3
cdr3_aa: CASSLRQGEDTQYF
cdr3_nt: TGTGCCAGCAGCTTACGACAGGGGGAAGATACGCAGTATTTT

clone_size: -
v_call: TRBV29-1
d_call: TRBD2
j_call: TRBJ2-3
cdr3_aa: CSVEDPLRTSGAHTSTDTQYF
cdr3_nt: TGCAGCGTTGAAGATCCCCTACGGACTAGCGGGGCCCATACTAGCACAGATACGCAGTATTTT

clone_size: -
v_call: TRBV9
d_call: TRBD1
j_call: TRBJ1-2
cdr3_aa: CASTRTGAKGYTF
cdr3_nt: TGTGCCAGCACGAGGACAGGGGCAAAGGGCTACACCTTC

clone_size: few
v_call: TRBV5-6
d_call: TRBD1
j_call: TRBJ2-5
cdr3_aa: CASSWDRVKQETQYF
cdr3_nt: TGTGCCAGCAGCTGGGACAGGGTCAAACAAGAGACCCAGTACTTC

clone_size: -
v_call: TRBV27
d_call: TRBD1
j_call: TRBJ1-5
cdr3_aa: CASRMTGGFNQPQHF
cdr3_nt: TGTGCCAGCAGAATGACAGGGGGCTTTAATCAGCCCCAGCATTTT

clone_size: few
v_call: TRBV4-1
d_call: TRBD1
j_call: TRBJ1-2
cdr3_aa: CASRRNLGQGSNYGYTF
cdr3_nt: TGCGCCAGCAGACGAAATCTTGGACAGGGTAGCAACTATGGCTACACCTTC

clone_size: -
v_call: TRBV18
d_call: TRBD2
j_call: TRBJ2-7
cdr3_aa: CASSPGDYHYEQYF
cdr3_nt: TGTGCCAGCTCTCCGGGGGACTACCACTACGAGCAGTACTTC

clone_size: -
v_call: TRBV12-3/TRBV12-4
d_call: TRBD1
j_call: TRBJ1-2
cdr3_aa: CASRRPTGARYTF
cdr3_nt: TGTGCCAGCAGGAGACCGACAGGGGCCCGCTACACCTTC

clone_size: few
v_call: TRBV20-1
d_call: TRBD1
j_call: TRBJ2-6
cdr3_aa: CSARGTGASGANVLTF
cdr3_nt: TGCAGTGCTAGAGGGACAGGGGCTAGCGGGGCCAACGTCCTGACTTTC

clone_size: -
v_call: TRBV4-1
d_call: TRBD2
j_call: TRBJ2-1
cdr3_aa: CASSQQPSGEISYEQFF
cdr3_nt: TGCGCCAGCAGCCAACAACCGAGCGGGGAGATCTCCTACGAGCAGTTCTTC

clone_size: few
v_call: TRBV28
d_call: TRBD1
j_call: TRBJ2-7
cdr3_aa: CASFPDRVYYEQYF
cdr3_nt: TGTGCCAGCTTTCCCGACAGGGTTTATTACGAGCAGTACTTC

clone_size: few
v_call: TRBV18
d_call: -
j_call: TRBJ2-3
cdr3_aa: CASSPPRRTWGTADTQYF
cdr3_nt: TGTGCCAGCTCACCACCGCGCCGTACTTGGGGGACCGCAGATACGCAGTATTTT

clone_size: once
v_call: TRBV4-1
d_call: TRBD1
j_call: TRBJ1-5
cdr3_aa: CASSRIEQGTQPQHF
cdr3_nt: TGCGCCAGCAGCCGCATAGAACAGGGGACTCAGCCCCAGCATTTT

clone_size: -
v_call: TRBV7-9
d_call: TRBD2
j_call: TRBJ2-1
cdr3_aa: CASSSGRGLAKHNEQFF
cdr3_nt: TGTGCCAGCAGCTCGGGAAGAGGACTAGCCAAACACAATGAGCAGTTCTTC

clone_size: few
v_call: TRBV6-6
d_call: -
j_call: TRBJ2-3
cdr3_aa: CASSPPRRGAYTDTQYF
cdr3_nt: TGTGCCAGCAGTCCTCCGAGACGAGGAGCTTACACAGATACGCAGTATTTT